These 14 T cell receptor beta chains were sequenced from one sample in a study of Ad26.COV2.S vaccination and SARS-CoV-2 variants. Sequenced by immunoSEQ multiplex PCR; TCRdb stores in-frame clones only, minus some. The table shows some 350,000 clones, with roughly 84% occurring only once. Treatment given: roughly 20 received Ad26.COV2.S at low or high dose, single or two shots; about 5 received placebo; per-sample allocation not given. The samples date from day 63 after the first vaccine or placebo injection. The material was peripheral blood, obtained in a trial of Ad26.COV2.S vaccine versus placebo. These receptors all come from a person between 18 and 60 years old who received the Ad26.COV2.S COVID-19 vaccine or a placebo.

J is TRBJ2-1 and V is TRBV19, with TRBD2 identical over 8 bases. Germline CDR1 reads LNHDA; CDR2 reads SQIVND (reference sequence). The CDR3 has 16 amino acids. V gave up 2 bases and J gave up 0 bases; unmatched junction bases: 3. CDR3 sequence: CASSIKRGTSYNEQFF. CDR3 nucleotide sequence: TGTGCCAGTAGTATAAAGCGGGGGACCTCCTACAATGAGCAGTTCTTC.

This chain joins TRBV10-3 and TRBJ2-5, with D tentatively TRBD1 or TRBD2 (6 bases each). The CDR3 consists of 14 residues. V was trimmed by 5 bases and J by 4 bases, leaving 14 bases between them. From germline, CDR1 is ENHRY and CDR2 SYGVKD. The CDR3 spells CAISRNGGGETQYF. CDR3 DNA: TGTGCCATCAGTCGGAATGGAGGGGGAGAGACCCAGTACTTC.

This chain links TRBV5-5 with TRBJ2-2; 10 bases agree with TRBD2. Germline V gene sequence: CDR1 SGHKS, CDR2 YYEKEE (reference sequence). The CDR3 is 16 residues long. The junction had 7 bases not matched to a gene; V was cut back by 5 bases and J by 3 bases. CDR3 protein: CASRPRLAGHTGELFF. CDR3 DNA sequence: TGTGCCAGCAGACCCCGACTAGCGGGCCACACCGGGGAGCTGTTTTTT.

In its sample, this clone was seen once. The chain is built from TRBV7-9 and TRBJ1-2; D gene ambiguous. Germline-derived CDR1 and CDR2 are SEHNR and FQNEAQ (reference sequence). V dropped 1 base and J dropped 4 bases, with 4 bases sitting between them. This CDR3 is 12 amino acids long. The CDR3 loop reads CASSLGSYGYTF. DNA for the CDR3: TGTGCCAGCAGCTTAGGAAGCTATGGCTACACCTTC.

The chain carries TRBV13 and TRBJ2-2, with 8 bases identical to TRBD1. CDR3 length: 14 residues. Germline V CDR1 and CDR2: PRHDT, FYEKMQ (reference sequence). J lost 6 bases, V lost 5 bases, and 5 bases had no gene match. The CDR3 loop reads CASSRDRGAGELFF. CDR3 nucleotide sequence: TGTGCCAGCAGCCGAGACAGGGGCGCCGGGGAGCTGTTTTTT.

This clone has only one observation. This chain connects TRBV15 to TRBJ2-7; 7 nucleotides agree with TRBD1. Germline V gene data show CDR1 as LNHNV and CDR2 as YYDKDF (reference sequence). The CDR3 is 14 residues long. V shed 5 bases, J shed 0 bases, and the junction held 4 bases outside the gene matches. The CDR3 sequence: CATSQDRLSYEQYF. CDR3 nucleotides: TGTGCCACCAGCCAGGACAGGCTCTCCTACGAGCAGTACTTC.

The CDR3 sequence: CASSGDDRVDEQFF. CDR3 in DNA: TGTGCCAGTAGTGGGGATGACAGGGTCGATGAGCAGTTCTTC. The chain recombines TRBV19 with TRBJ2-1, with 7 bases aligning to TRBD1. Trimming at V came to 5 bases and at J to 8 bases, leaving 9 bases not matched to a gene. Germline V gene lookup returns CDR1 LNHDA and CDR2 SQIVND (reference sequence). The CDR3 loop spans 14 amino acids.

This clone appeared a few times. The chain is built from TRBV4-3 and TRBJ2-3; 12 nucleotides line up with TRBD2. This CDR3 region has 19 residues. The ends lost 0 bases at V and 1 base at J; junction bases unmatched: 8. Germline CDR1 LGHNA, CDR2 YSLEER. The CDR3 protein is CASSQDRYGTSGRTDTQYF. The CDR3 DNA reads TGCGCCAGCAGCCAAGATAGGTATGGGACTAGCGGGCGCACAGATACGCAGTATTTT.

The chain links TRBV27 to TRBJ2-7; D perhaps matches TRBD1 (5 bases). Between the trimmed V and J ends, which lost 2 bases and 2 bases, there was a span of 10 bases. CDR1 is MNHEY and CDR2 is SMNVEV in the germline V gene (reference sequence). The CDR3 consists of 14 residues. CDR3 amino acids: CASSLRGRAYEQYF. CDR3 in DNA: TGTGCCAGCAGTTTAAGGGGCAGGGCCTACGAGCAGTACTTC.

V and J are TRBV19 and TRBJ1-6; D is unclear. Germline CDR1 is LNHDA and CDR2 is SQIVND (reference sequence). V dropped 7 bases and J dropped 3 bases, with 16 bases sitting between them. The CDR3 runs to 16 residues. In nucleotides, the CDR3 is TGTGCCAGTACCGAATGGAGTACGAACTATAATTCACCCCTCCACTTT. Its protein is CASTEWSTNYNSPLHF.

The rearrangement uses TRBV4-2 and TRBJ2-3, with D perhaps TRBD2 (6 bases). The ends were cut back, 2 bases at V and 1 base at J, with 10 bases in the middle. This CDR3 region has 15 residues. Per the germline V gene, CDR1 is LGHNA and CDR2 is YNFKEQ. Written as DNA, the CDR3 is TGTGCCAGCAGCCAAAGAGGGGAGGGCACAGATACGCAGTATTTT. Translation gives CASSQRGEGTDTQYF.

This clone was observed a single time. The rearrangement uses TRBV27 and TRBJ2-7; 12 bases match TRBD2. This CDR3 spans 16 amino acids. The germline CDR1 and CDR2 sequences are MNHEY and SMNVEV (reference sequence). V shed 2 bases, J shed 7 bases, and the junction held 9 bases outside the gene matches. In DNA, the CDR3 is TGTGCCAGCAGTTTAGTTCTAGCGGGGGGGCCGGGAGAGCAGTACTTC. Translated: CASSLVLAGGPGEQYF.

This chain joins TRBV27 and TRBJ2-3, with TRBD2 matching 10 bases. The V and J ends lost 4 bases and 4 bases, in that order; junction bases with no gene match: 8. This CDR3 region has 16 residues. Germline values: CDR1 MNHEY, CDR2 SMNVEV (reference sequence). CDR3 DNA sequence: TGTGCCAGCAGTTGGGCAGGAGCGGGGGGGCCAGATACGCAGTATTTT. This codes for CASSWAGAGGPDTQYF.

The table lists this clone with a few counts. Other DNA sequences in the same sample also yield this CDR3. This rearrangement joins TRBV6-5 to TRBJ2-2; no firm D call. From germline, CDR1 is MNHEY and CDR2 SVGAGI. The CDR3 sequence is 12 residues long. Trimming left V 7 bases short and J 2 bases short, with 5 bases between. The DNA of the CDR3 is TGTGCCAGCACGGCCAACACCGGGGAGCTGTTTTTT. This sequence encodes CASTANTGELFF.